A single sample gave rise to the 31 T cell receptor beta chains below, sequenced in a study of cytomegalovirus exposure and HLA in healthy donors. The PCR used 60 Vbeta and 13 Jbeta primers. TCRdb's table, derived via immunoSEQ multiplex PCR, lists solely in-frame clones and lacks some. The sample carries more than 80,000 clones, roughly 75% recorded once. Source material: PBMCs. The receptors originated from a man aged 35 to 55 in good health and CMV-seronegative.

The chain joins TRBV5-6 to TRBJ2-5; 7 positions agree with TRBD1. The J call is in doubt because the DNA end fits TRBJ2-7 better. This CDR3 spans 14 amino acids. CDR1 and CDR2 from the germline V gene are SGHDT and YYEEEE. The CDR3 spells CASSPTTGYNEQYF. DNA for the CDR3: TGTGCCAGCAGCCCAACGACAGGGTACAACGAGCAGTACTTC.

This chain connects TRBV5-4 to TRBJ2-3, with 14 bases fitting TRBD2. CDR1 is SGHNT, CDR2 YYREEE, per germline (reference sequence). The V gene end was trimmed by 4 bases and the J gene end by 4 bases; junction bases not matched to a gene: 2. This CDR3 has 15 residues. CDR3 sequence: CASSQGLAGADTQYF. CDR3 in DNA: TGTGCCAGCAGCCAGGGACTAGCGGGGGCAGATACGCAGTATTTT.

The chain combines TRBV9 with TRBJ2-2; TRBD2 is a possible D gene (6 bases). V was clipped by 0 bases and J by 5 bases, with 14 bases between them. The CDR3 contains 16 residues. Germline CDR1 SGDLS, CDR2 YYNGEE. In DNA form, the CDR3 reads TGTGCCAGCAGCGTAGCTCCAGCGGGTGGAACCGGGGAGCTGTTTTTT. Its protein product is CASSVAPAGGTGELFF.

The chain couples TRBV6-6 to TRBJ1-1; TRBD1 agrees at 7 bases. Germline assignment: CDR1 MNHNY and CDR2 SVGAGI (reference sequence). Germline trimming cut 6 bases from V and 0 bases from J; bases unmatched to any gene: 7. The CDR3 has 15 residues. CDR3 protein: CASRPPQGMNTEAFF. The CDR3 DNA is TGTGCCAGCAGGCCCCCACAGGGGATGAACACTGAAGCTTTCTTT.

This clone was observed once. The CDR3 DNA reads TGTGCCAGCAGCTTGCACAGGGGTTCGGGTCAGCCCCAGCATTTT. It translates to CASSLHRGSGQPQHF. The chain has TRBV5-5 and TRBJ1-5; 7 nucleotides agree with TRBD1. The length of the CDR3 is 15 residues. Losses at the gene ends were 1 base for V and 6 bases for J; bases not matched to a gene: 7. Per the germline V gene, CDR1 is SGHKS and CDR2 is YYEKEE (reference sequence).

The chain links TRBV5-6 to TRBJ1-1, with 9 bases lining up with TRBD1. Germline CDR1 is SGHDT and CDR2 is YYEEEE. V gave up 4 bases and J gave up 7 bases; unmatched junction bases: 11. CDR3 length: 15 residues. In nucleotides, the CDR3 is TGTGCCAGCAGCCGGACAGGGGTGGGGGATGATGAAGCTTTCTTT. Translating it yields CASSRTGVGDDEAFF.

The CDR3 region has the DNA TGTGCCACCAGCAGGGGATCCGGGACAGGAGGGCAAGAGACCCAGTACTTC. Its translation is CATSRGSGTGGQETQYF. J is TRBJ2-5 and V is TRBV15; 8 bases line up with TRBD1. This CDR3 has 17 amino acids. V was pared by 3 bases and J by 2 bases, with 11 bases of the junction left unmatched. CDR1 LNHNV and CDR2 YYDKDF come from the germline V gene (reference sequence).

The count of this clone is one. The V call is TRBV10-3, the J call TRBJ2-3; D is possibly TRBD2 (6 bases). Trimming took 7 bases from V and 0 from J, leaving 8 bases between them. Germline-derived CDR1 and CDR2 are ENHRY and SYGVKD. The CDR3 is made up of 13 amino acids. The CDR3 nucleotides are TGTGCCATCAAGGAGGGGAGCACAGATACGCAGTATTTT. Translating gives CAIKEGSTDTQYF.

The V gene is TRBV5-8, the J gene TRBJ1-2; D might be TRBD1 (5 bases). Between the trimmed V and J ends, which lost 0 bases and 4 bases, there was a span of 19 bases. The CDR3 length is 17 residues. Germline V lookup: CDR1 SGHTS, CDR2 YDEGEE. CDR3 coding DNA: TGTGCCAGCAGCTTGGGGCCCAGGGAGGGGAGTATCTATGGCTACACCTTC. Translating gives CASSLGPREGSIYGYTF.

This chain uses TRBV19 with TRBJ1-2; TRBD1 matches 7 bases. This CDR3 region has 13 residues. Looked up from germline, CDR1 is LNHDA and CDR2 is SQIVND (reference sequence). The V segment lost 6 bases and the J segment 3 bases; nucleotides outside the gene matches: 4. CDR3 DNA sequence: TGTGCCAGTAGGACCGACAGGGACTATGGCTACACCTTC. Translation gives CASRTDRDYGYTF.

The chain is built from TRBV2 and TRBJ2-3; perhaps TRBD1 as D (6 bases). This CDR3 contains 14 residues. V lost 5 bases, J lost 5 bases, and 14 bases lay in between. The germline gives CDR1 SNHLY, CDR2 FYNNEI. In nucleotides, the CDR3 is TGTGCCAGCAGTTTACAGGGTCTTGGAGATACGCAGTATTTT. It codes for CASSLQGLGDTQYF.

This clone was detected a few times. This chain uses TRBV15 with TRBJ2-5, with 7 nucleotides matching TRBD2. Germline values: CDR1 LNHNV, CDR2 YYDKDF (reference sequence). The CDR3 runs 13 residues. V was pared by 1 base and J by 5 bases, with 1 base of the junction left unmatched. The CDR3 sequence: CATSRGGGETQYF. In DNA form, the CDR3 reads TGTGCCACCAGCAGAGGGGGGGGTGAGACCCAGTACTTC.

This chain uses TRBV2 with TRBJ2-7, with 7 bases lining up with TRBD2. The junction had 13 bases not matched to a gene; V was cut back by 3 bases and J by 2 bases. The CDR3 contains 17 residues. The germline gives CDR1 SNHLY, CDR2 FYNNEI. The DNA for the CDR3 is TGTGCCAGCAGTGACCGAACCGGGACGGGGAGGGCCTACGAGCAGTACTTC. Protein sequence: CASSDRTGTGRAYEQYF.

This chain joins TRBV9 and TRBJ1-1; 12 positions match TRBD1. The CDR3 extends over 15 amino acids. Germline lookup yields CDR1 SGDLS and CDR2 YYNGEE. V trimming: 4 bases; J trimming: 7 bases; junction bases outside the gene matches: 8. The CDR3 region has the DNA TGTGCCAGCAGCCCGCGGGACAGGGGGCAAGGTGAAGCTTTCTTT. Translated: CASSPRDRGQGEAFF.

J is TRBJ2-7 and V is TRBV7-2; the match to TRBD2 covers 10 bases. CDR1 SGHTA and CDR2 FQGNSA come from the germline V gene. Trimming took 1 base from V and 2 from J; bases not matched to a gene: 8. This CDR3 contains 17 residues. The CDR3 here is CASSLGGAGGLAYEQYF. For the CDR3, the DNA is TGTGCCAGCAGCTTAGGAGGAGCGGGGGGGCTAGCCTACGAGCAGTACTTC.

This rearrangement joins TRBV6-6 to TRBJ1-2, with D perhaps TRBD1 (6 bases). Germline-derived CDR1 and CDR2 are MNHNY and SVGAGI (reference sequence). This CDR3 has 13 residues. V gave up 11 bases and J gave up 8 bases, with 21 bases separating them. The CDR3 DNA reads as TGTGCCGGAGATACAGGGTTCTCTGGGGGCTACACCTTC. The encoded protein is CAGDTGFSGGYTF.

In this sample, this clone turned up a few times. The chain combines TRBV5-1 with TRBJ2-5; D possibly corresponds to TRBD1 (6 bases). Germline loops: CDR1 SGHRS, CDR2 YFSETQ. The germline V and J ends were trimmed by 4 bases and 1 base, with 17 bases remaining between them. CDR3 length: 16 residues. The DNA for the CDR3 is TGCGCCAGCAGCCCCGGATTAATAGGGGGCCAAGAGACCCAGTACTTC. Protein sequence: CASSPGLIGGQETQYF.

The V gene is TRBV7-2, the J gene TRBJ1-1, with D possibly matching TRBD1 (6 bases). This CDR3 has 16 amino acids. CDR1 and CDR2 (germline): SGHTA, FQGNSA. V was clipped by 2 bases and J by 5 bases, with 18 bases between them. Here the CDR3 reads CASSLLTGTMGTEAFF. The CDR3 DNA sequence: TGTGCCAGCAGCTTACTAACAGGGACCATGGGTACTGAAGCTTTCTTT.

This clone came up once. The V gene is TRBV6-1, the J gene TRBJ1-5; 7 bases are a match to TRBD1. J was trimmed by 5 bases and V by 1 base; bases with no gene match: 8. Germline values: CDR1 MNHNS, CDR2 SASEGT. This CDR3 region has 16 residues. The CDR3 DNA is TGTGCCAGCAGTGAAGGAGAAACAGGGGCTTATCAGCCCCAGCATTTT. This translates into CASSEGETGAYQPQHF.

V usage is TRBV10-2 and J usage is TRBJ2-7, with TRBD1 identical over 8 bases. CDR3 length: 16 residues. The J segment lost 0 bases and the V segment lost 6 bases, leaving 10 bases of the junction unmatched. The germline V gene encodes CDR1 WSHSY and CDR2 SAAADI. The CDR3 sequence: CASRDLTGGFSYEQYF. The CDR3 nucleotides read TGCGCCAGCAGAGATCTTACAGGGGGGTTCTCCTACGAGCAGTACTTC.

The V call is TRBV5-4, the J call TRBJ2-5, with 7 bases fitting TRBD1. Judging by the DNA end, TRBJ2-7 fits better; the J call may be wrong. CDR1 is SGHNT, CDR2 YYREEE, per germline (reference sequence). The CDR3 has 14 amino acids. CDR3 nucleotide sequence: TGTGCCAGCAGCGACCGGGACAGAACCTACGAGCAGTACTTC. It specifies CASSDRDRTYEQYF.

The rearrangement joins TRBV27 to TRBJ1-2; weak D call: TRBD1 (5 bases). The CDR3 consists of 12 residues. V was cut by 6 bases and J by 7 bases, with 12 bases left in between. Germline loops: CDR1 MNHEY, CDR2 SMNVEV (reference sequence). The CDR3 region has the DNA TGTGCCAGCAGGTCGGGGGTTTTTGGCTACACCTTC. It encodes CASRSGVFGYTF.

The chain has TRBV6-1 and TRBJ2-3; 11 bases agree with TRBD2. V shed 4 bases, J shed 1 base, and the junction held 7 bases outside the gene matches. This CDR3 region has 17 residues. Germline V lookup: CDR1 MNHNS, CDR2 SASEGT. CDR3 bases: TGTGCCAGCAGTGGATGGGAACTAGCGGGGGGCACAGATACGCAGTATTTT. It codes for CASSGWELAGGTDTQYF.

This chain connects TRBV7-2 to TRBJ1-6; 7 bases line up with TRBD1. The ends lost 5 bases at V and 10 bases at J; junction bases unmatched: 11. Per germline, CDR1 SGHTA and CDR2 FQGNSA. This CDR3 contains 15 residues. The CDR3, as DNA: TGTGCCAGCAGCCGACAGGGCCCAACCCAATCACCCCTCCACTTT. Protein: CASSRQGPTQSPLHF.

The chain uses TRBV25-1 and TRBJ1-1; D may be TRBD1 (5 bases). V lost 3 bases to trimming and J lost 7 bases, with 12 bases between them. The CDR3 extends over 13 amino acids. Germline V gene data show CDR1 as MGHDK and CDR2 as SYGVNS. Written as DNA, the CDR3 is TGTGCCAGCAGTGAGGACACTCCTCTTGAAGCTTTCTTT. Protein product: CASSEDTPLEAFF.

CDR3 in amino acids: CASSRQGGRDTQYF. The CDR3 bases are TGTGCCAGCAGCCGACAGGGGGGGCGAGATACGCAGTATTTT. The V and J genes are TRBV2 and TRBJ2-3; 9 nucleotides align to TRBD1. The CDR3 is 14 residues long. The V and J ends lost 6 bases and 5 bases, in that order; junction bases with no gene match: 6. The germline gives CDR1 SNHLY, CDR2 FYNNEI.

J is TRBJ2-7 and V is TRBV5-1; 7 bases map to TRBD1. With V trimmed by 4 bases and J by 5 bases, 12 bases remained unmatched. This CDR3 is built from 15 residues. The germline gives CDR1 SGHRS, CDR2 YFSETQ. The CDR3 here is CASSPGTVYQDEQYF. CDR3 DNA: TGCGCCAGCAGCCCCGGGACAGTTTATCAGGACGAGCAGTACTTC.

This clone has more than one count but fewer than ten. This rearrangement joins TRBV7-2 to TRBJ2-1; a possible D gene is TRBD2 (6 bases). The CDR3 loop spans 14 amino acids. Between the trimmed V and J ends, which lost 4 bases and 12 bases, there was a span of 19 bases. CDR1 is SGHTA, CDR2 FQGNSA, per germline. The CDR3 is CASSSPRSSGRQFF. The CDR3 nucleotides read TGTGCCAGCAGCTCCCCCAGGAGTAGCGGAAGGCAGTTCTTC.

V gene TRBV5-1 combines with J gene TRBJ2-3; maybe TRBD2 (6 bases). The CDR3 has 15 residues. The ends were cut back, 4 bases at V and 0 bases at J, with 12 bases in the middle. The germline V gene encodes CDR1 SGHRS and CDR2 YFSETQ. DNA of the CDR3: TGCGCCAGCAGCGCGGGACTGCCTAGCACAGATACGCAGTATTTT. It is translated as CASSAGLPSTDTQYF.

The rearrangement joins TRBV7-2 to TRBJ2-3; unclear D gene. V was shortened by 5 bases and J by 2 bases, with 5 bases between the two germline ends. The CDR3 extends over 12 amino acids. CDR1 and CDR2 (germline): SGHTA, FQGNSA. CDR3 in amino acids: CASSQFTDTQYF. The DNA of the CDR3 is TGTGCCAGCAGCCAGTTCACAGATACGCAGTATTTT. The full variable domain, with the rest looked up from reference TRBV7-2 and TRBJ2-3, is GAGVSQSPSNKVTEKGKDVELRCDPISGHTALYWYRQSLGQGLEFLIYFQGNSAPDKSGLPSDRFSAERTGGSVSTLTIQRTQQEDSAVYLCASSQFTDTQYFGPGTRLTVL.

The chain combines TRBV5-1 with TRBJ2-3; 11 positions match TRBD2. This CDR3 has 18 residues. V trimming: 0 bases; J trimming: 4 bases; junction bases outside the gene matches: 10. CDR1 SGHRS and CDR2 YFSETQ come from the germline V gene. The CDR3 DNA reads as TGCGCCAGCAGCTTGGCCGTGGGTGTTAGCGGGGGGGCAGATACGCAGTATTTT. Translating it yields CASSLAVGVSGGADTQYF.